One and the same sample provided the 26 T cell receptor beta chains below, sequenced in a study of blood T cell repertoires in COVID-19. Sequenced by immunoSEQ multiplex PCR; TCRdb stores in-frame clones only, minus some. The table shows 120,000 to 150,000 clones, with roughly 80% occurring only once. Sequences were obtained from peripheral blood. The receptors derive from a middle-aged man with acute or convalescent COVID-19.

The chain recombines TRBV27 with TRBJ2-7; the match to TRBD1 covers 9 bases. The CDR3 consists of 16 residues. V was clipped by 4 bases and J by 2 bases; unmatched bases: 9. Germline V gene sequence: CDR1 MNHEY, CDR2 SMNVEV (reference sequence). Written as DNA, the CDR3 is TGTGCCAGCAGTTCCCATCCTCGGACAGGGGCCTACGAGCAGTACTTC. Translating gives CASSSHPRTGAYEQYF.

The DNA of the CDR3 is TGTGCCAGCAGCCCTAGCGGGGGCACAGATACGCAGTATTTT. Translated, it gives CASSPSGGTDTQYF. The chain uses TRBV7-3 and TRBJ2-3; the match to TRBD2 covers 9 bases. Germline V gene lookup returns CDR1 SGHTA and CDR2 FQGTGA. The CDR3 runs 14 residues. Unmatched junction bases numbered 1, after V lost 5 bases and J lost 1 base. Full variable domain (missing parts from reference TRBV7-3 and TRBJ2-3): GAGVSQTPSNKVTEKGKYVELRCDPISGHTALYWYRQSLGQGPEFLIYFQGTGAADDSGLPNDRFFAVRPEGSVSTLKIQRTERGDSAVYLCASSPSGGTDTQYFGPGTRLTVL.

This rearrangement joins TRBV6-5 to TRBJ1-6, with D hard to call. The V gene's germline CDR1 is MNHEY and CDR2 SVGAGI. V lost 8 bases to trimming and J lost 0 bases, with 8 bases between them. This CDR3 contains 14 residues. The CDR3 protein is CASSSSSYNSPLHF. In DNA, the CDR3 is TGTGCCAGCTCAAGTAGCTCCTATAATTCACCCCTCCACTTT.

V is TRBV15 and J is TRBJ1-3; TRBD1 might be the D (6 bases). Trimming took 5 bases from V and 2 from J, leaving 13 bases between them. CDR3 length equals 15 residues. The V gene's germline CDR1 is LNHNV and CDR2 YYDKDF (reference sequence). The CDR3 region is CATSDTGFAGNTIYF. CDR3 coding DNA: TGTGCCACCAGCGATACAGGGTTCGCTGGAAACACCATATATTTT.

This clone was recorded once. The J gene is TRBJ1-2, the V gene TRBV5-6; 12 positions agree with TRBD1. Unmatched junction bases numbered 7, after V lost 4 bases and J lost 6 bases. The CDR3 consists of 15 residues. Germline CDR1 is SGHDT and CDR2 is YYEEEE. The CDR3 DNA reads as TGTGCCAGCAGCAGACTGGGACAGGGGGCGGATGGCTACACCTTC. Amino acid sequence: CASSRLGQGADGYTF.

Concerning this clone: Other nucleotide sequences from this sample produce the same CDR3. CDR3 loop: CASSPGQGGTEAFF. The DNA for the CDR3 is TGTGCCAGCAGCCCAGGACAGGGAGGTACTGAAGCTTTCTTT. The chain recombines TRBV11-3 with TRBJ1-1; 8 positions match TRBD1. The CDR3 runs to 14 residues. The trim removed 5 bases at V and 5 bases at J, leaving 7 bases unmatched. Germline assignment: CDR1 SGHNT and CDR2 YENEEA. Complete variable domain (other parts from reference TRBV11-3 and TRBJ1-1): EAGVVQSPRYKIIEKKQPVAFWCNPISGHNTLYWYLQNLGQGPELLIRYENEEAVDDSQLPKDRFSAERLKGVDSTLKIQPAELGDSAVYLCASSPGQGGTEAFFGQGTRLTVV.

This chain connects TRBV9 to TRBJ1-1; D gene unclear. The CDR3 is 13 residues long. V lost 1 base, J lost 6 bases, and 10 bases lay in between. Germline V gives CDR1 SGDLS, CDR2 YYNGEE. CDR3 loop: CASSVQVTSEAFF. The CDR3 DNA is TGTGCCAGCAGCGTACAGGTGACGTCTGAAGCTTTCTTT.

The V call is TRBV6-5, the J call TRBJ2-7; D gene uncertain. CDR1 MNHEY and CDR2 SVGAGI come from the germline V gene. The CDR3 consists of 14 residues. V dropped 0 bases and J dropped 3 bases, with 9 bases sitting between them. The CDR3 sequence: CASSYSPQNYEQYF. The CDR3 DNA follows: TGTGCCAGCAGTTACTCCCCACAGAACTACGAGCAGTACTTC.

This chain joins TRBV6-1 and TRBJ2-1; 11 nucleotides agree with TRBD2. Germline V gene lookup returns CDR1 MNHNS and CDR2 SASEGT. This CDR3 is 17 amino acids long. V was pared by 1 base and J by 6 bases, with 8 bases of the junction left unmatched. Here the CDR3 DNA reads TGTGCCAGCAGTGAAGAGGCTAGCGGGGGGTGGGGCAATGAGCAGTTCTTC. Residues: CASSEEASGGWGNEQFF.

This chain joins TRBV4-1 and TRBJ1-3; D gene ambiguous. CDR1 and CDR2 from the germline V gene are MGHRA and YSYEKL. The CDR3 spans 14 residues. The V end was cut by 0 bases, the J end by 4 bases, with 7 bases between. CDR3 loop: CASSQESGGNTIYF. The CDR3, as DNA: TGCGCCAGCAGCCAAGAGTCCGGGGGAAACACCATATATTTT.

This clone was found a few times. CDR3 sequence (DNA): TGTGCCAGCGGATTGGGCCCTGCGGAGACCCAGTACTTC. It is translated as CASGLGPAETQYF. The chain has TRBV7-2 and TRBJ2-5; D gene unclear. The CDR3 length is 13 residues. V was trimmed by 8 bases and J by 5 bases, leaving 15 bases between them. The germline V gene encodes CDR1 SGHTA and CDR2 FQGNSA.

V gene TRBV5-1 combines with J gene TRBJ2-7; D remains unclear. V lost 0 bases and J 7 bases, leaving 8 bases between the germline ends. The germline CDR1 and CDR2 sequences are SGHRS and YFSETQ. The CDR3 is made up of 12 amino acids. Written as DNA, the CDR3 is TGCGCCAGCAGCTTGGGATCGAGGGAGCAGTACTTC. Translating it yields CASSLGSREQYF.

The chain joins TRBV12-3 or TRBV12-4 to TRBJ1-5, with 9 bases that match TRBD1. The CDR3 has 11 residues. Trimming at V came to 5 bases and at J to 15 bases, leaving 5 bases not matched to a gene. The CDR3 is CASSLGTGMHF. CDR3 DNA sequence: TGTGCCAGCAGTCTCGGGACAGGGATGCATTTT.

The gene calls are TRBV2 and TRBJ2-7; 10 bases map to TRBD2. After removal of 8 bases from V and 6 bases from J, the junction contained 7 bases not matched to a gene. The CDR3 length is 13 residues. CDR1 SNHLY and CDR2 FYNNEI come from the germline V gene. The CDR3, as DNA: TGTGCCAGCGCTAGCGGGGGTATCGGCGAGCAGTACTTC. It specifies CASASGGIGEQYF. Full variable domain (remainder filled in from reference TRBV2 and TRBJ2-7): EPEVTQTPSHQVTQMGQEVILRCVPISNHLYFYWYRQILGQKVEFLVSFYNNEISEKSEIFDDQFSVERPDGSNFTLKIRSTKLEDSAMYFCASASGGIGEQYFGPGTRLTVT.

The chain has TRBV2 and TRBJ2-7; TRBD1 is a possible D gene (6 bases). Germline assignment: CDR1 SNHLY and CDR2 FYNNEI. The V end was cut by 6 bases, the J end by 5 bases, with 14 bases between. The CDR3 loop spans 13 amino acids. The CDR3 loop is CASSRGLPDEQYF. The CDR3 nucleotides are TGTGCCAGCAGCAGGGGTCTCCCCGACGAGCAGTACTTC.

The rearrangement links TRBV5-8 to TRBJ1-1, with D uncertain. This CDR3 has 13 amino acids. Germline V gene lookup returns CDR1 SGHTS and CDR2 YDEGEE. V was trimmed by 7 bases and J by 3 bases, leaving 13 bases between them. This CDR3 reads CASDEREYTEAFF. The CDR3 nucleotides are TGTGCCAGCGACGAAAGGGAGTACACTGAAGCTTTCTTT.

In this sample, this clone turned up a few times. The V gene is TRBV7-2, the J gene TRBJ2-1; tentative D call: TRBD2 (6 bases). Germline values: CDR1 SGHTA, CDR2 FQGNSA. The CDR3 covers 14 residues. V was shortened by 1 base and J by 9 bases, with 13 bases between the two germline ends. CDR3 sequence: CASSLVVARGEQFF. The CDR3 DNA reads as TGTGCCAGCAGCTTAGTTGTAGCGCGGGGTGAGCAGTTCTTC.

The chain uses TRBV27 and TRBJ1-1, with 7 bases fitting TRBD1. V was clipped by 3 bases and J by 0 bases; unmatched bases: 1. The CDR3 length is 14 residues. The germline V gene has CDR1 MNHEY and CDR2 SMNVEV (reference sequence). The CDR3 sequence is CASSFRGMNTEAFF. DNA for the CDR3: TGTGCCAGCAGTTTCAGGGGGATGAACACTGAAGCTTTCTTT.

This clone was found a few times. This chain uses TRBV10-1 with TRBJ2-2, with TRBD2 matching 10 bases. The CDR3 runs 13 residues. Trimming at V came to 7 bases and at J to 6 bases, leaving 2 bases not matched to a gene. CDR1 and CDR2 (germline): WNHNN, SYGVQD (reference sequence). In nucleotides, the CDR3 is TGCGCCAGCACCAGCGGGGGGGCCGGGGAGCTGTTTTTT. It codes for CASTSGGAGELFF.

The J gene is TRBJ1-3, the V gene TRBV7-3, with unresolved D. Germline loops: CDR1 SGHTA, CDR2 FQGTGA. The CDR3 spans 14 residues. V was trimmed by 5 bases and J by 8 bases, leaving 16 bases between them. Here the CDR3 DNA reads TGTGCCAGCAGCCACGGGTCGCACGGCGACACCATATATTTT. This codes for CASSHGSHGDTIYF.

In its sample, this clone was seen once. This chain uses TRBV2 with TRBJ1-2; maybe TRBD1 (5 bases). The CDR3 covers 13 residues. Germline loops: CDR1 SNHLY, CDR2 FYNNEI. Trimming cost V 6 bases and J 6 bases, with 14 bases left between them. CDR3 bases: TGTGCCAGCAGGGGACTGGGAGGAGATGGCTACACCTTC. Its translation: CASRGLGGDGYTF.

In nucleotides, the CDR3 is TGTGCCAGCAGGAGGGACATAGGCTACGAGCAGTACTTC. Protein: CASRRDIGYEQYF. The V and J genes are TRBV12-3 or TRBV12-4 and TRBJ2-7; TRBD1 might be the D (6 bases). V lost 6 bases, J lost 3 bases, and 12 bases lay in between. CDR3 length equals 13 residues.

The V and J genes are TRBV2 and TRBJ2-7; a possible D gene is TRBD1 (7 bases). Trimming stripped 6 bases from V and 0 bases from J, with 12 bases between. The CDR3 runs 14 residues. Germline V CDR1 and CDR2: SNHLY, FYNNEI. The CDR3 is CASSRQGGSYEQYF. The CDR3 DNA follows: TGTGCCAGCAGCAGACAGGGAGGCTCCTACGAGCAGTACTTC.

The CDR3 loop reads CASSFWTASTDTQYF. CDR3 nucleotides: TGTGCCAGCAGCTTCTGGACAGCCAGCACAGATACGCAGTATTTT. This sequence joins TRBV5-6 and TRBJ2-3, with a tentative D call TRBD1 (6 bases). Germline assignment: CDR1 SGHDT and CDR2 YYEEEE. The CDR3 consists of 15 residues. Trimming cost V 2 bases and J 0 bases, with 10 bases left between them.

Written as DNA, the CDR3 is TGTGCCAGCAGCCAGGAGCGGGGGGGATCCTACGAGCAGTACTTC. Its protein is CASSQERGGSYEQYF. V gene TRBV4-2 combines with J gene TRBJ2-7; TRBD2 agrees at 10 bases. The CDR3 loop spans 15 amino acids. V was pared by 3 bases and J by 1 base, with 3 bases of the junction left unmatched. Germline assignment: CDR1 LGHNA and CDR2 YNFKEQ.

The V call is TRBV7-2, the J call TRBJ1-1; D perhaps matches TRBD1 (5 bases). The V and J ends lost 4 bases and 8 bases respectively, with 26 bases between them. This CDR3 comprises 17 residues. Germline V gives CDR1 SGHTA, CDR2 FQGNSA. CDR3 nucleotides: TGTGCCAGCAGCTCAGCTTATTTCGTACCGGGGGGGAGAGAAGCTTTCTTT. Its translation is CASSSAYFVPGGREAFF.